What follows are 3 T cell receptor beta chains derived from one specimen sequenced in a study of blood T cell repertoires in COVID-19 (dated by TCRdb to 2019 to 2021). The method was the immunoSEQ multiplex PCR assay. TCRdb mirrors the immuneACCESS table, restricted to in-frame sequences. Some clones are absent from its copies; in checked studies, under half trace to an unresolved V gene, and the reason for the others is unknown. The sample table records approximately 160,000 clones; 84% of these occur just once. The ten largest account for around 7.6% of the sample. Sequencing was performed on peripheral blood. These receptors all stem from a man aged 40-50 years who had recovered from COVID-19.

V is TRBV7-9 and J is TRBJ2-1; 7 bases line up with TRBD2. The CDR3 covers 15 residues. Germline V gives CDR1 SEHNR, CDR2 FQNEAQ (reference sequence). V dropped 5 bases and J dropped 4; count of bases not matched to a gene: 8. CDR3 sequence reads: CASSPLGGGYNEQFF. DNA for the CDR3: TGTGCCAGCAGCCCCTTAGGCGGGGGATACAATGAGCAGTTCTTC. Complete variable domain (other parts from reference TRBV7-9 and TRBJ2-1): DTGVSQNPRHKITKRGQNVTFRCDPISEHNRLYWYRQTLGQGPEFLTYFQNEAQLEKSRLLSDRFSAERPKGSFSTLEIQRTEQGDSAMYLCASSPLGGGYNEQFFGPGTRLTVL.

The gene calls are TRBV27 and TRBJ1-5, with 9 nucleotides matching TRBD1. V lost 5 bases and J lost 7; bases outside the gene matches: 9. CDR3 size: 15 residues. Germline lookup yields CDR1 MNHEY and CDR2 SMNVEV (reference sequence). The CDR3 reads CASSRRQGQGQPQHF. CDR3 coding DNA: TGTGCCAGCAGTCGACGACAGGGACAGGGACAGCCCCAGCATTTT.

The chain employs TRBV5-5 and TRBJ2-7, with D tentatively TRBD2 (5 bases). V lost 0 bases, J lost 5 bases, and 6 bases lay in between. Germline-derived CDR1 and CDR2 are SGHKS and YYEKEE (reference sequence). The CDR3 runs 12 residues. Here the CDR3 reads CASSLAGDEQYF. As DNA, the CDR3 is TGTGCCAGCAGCTTGGCCGGGGACGAGCAGTACTTC.